Listed here are 26 T cell receptor beta chains from one sample, sequenced in a study of CD8+CD57+ T cells in acquired aplastic anemia. Genomic DNA served as template for TCR beta VDJ and CDR3 profiling. One entry per CDR3 protein results from TCRdb running MiXCR on the reads. The data contain 75,000 to 80,000 distinct CDR3 sequences, about 70% of them seen just once; the ten biggest clones take up around 80%. Sequencing was done on patients that had shown CD8+CD57+ cell expansion by flow cytometry. Material: sorted CD4+, CD8+, or CD8+CD57+ T cells (not recorded which) from PBMCs. These TCRs come from a human donor with aplastic anemia.

The V call is TRBV7-9, the J call TRBJ1-5, with D tentatively TRBD1 (5 bases). Trimming shortened V by 5 bases and J by 9 bases, and 11 bases separated the two germline ends. Germline CDR1 is SEHNR and CDR2 is FQNEAQ (reference sequence). The CDR3 sequence is 12 residues long. In nucleotides, the CDR3 is TGTGCCAGCAGCCCGGACGGGGGGCCCCAGCATTTT. It is translated as CASSPDGGPQHF.

CDR3 coding DNA: TGTGCCAGCAGTGTCGGACAGGTAGCTTTCTTT. The encoded protein is CASSVGQVAFF. The chain employs TRBV6-1 and TRBJ1-1, with 7 bases fitting TRBD1. V lost 4 bases, J lost 10 bases, and 3 bases stayed unmatched. CDR3 length: 11 amino acids. Looked up from germline, CDR1 is MNHNS and CDR2 is SASEGT.

The rearrangement uses TRBV10-1 and TRBJ2-3, with TRBD2 as a possible D gene (6 bases). The CDR3 is made up of 16 amino acids. In germline, CDR1 is WNHNN, CDR2 SYGVQD (reference sequence). With 0 bases removed from V and 2 bases from J, the gap between germline ends came to 12 bases. CDR3 coding DNA: TGCGCCAGCAGTGAGTCGGGGGGATTTTACACAGATACGCAGTATTTT. This sequence encodes CASSESGGFYTDTQYF.

The gene calls are TRBV2 and TRBJ1-2; D is unresolved. Between the trimmed V and J ends, which lost 3 bases and 0 bases, there was a span of 2 bases. Germline CDR1 reads SNHLY; CDR2 reads FYNNEI. The CDR3 has 12 residues. CDR3 in amino acids: CASSDPNYGYTF. The CDR3 coding sequence is TGTGCCAGCAGTGACCCTAACTATGGCTACACCTTC.

The chain recombines TRBV2 with TRBJ1-1; D call uncertain. This CDR3 comprises 13 residues. Trimming shortened V by 7 bases and J by 1 base, and 10 bases separated the two germline ends. Germline V lookup: CDR1 SNHLY, CDR2 FYNNEI. The CDR3 spells CASKRQPNTEAFF. The CDR3 DNA reads as TGTGCCAGCAAGAGGCAGCCGAACACTGAAGCTTTCTTT. The full variable domain, completed using reference TRBV2 and TRBJ1-1, is EPEVTQTPSHQVTQMGQEVILRCVPISNHLYFYWYRQILGQKVEFLVSFYNNEISEKSEIFDDQFSVERPDGSNFTLKIRSTKLEDSAMYFCASKRQPNTEAFFGQGTRLTVV.

The V and J genes are TRBV19 and TRBJ2-1, with D perhaps TRBD2 (5 bases). The germline V gene has CDR1 LNHDA and CDR2 SQIVND (reference sequence). Trimming took 3 bases from V and 8 from J, leaving 8 bases between them. This CDR3 comprises 12 residues. This CDR3 reads CASSMGGYEQFF. DNA of the CDR3: TGTGCCAGTAGTATGGGCGGGTATGAGCAGTTCTTC.

The chain recombines TRBV5-4 with TRBJ2-5; D is unclear. V dropped 3 bases and J dropped 7 bases, with 13 bases sitting between them. From germline, CDR1 is SGHNT and CDR2 YYREEE (reference sequence). The CDR3 runs 13 residues. For the CDR3, the DNA is TGTGCCAGCAGCTCGAAGGGAACCGGGACCCAGTACTTC. This gives the protein CASSSKGTGTQYF.

The chain couples TRBV12-3 or TRBV12-4 to TRBJ1-6; possibly TRBD1 for D (6 bases). The V end lost 5 bases, the J end lost 4 bases, and 12 bases lay between the germline ends. This CDR3 comprises 15 residues. CDR3 protein: CASSLQQGYNSPLHF. CDR3 DNA sequence: TGTGCCAGCAGTCTTCAACAGGGTTATAATTCACCCCTCCACTTT.

The chain employs TRBV20-1 and TRBJ1-2, with D perhaps matching TRBD1 (5 bases). This CDR3 is built from 12 residues. The V gene's germline CDR1 is DFQATT and CDR2 SNEGSKA (reference sequence). V lost 6 bases to trimming and J lost 4 bases, with 12 bases between them. CDR3 nucleotide sequence: TGCAGTGCGACAGACCAATTCTATGGCTACACCTTC. It translates to CSATDQFYGYTF.

J is TRBJ1-2 and V is TRBV12-3 or TRBV12-4, with 9 nucleotides matching TRBD1. This CDR3 has 14 residues. V shed 4 bases and J 4 bases; nucleotides not matched to a gene: 4. Here the CDR3 DNA reads TGTGCCAGCAGTTCGACAGGGGGGGCCTATGGCTACACCTTC. Its protein product is CASSSTGGAYGYTF.

CDR3 nucleotide sequence: TGTGCCAGCACTCCCGGGACCTATGGCTACACCTTC. This gives the protein CASTPGTYGYTF. The chain joins TRBV2 to TRBJ1-2, with D tentatively TRBD1 (5 bases). Germline CDR1 reads SNHLY; CDR2 reads FYNNEI. CDR3 length equals 12 residues. Trimming took off 7 bases at V and 4 bases at J, with 10 bases between the two ends.

The chain recombines TRBV24-1 with TRBJ2-3, with no clear D. CDR3 size: 13 residues. The germline V gene has CDR1 KGHDR and CDR2 SFDVKD. V lost 10 bases, J lost 2 bases, and 12 bases lay in between. The CDR3 DNA follows: TGTGCCACTCGACCCCCGAACACAGATACGCAGTATTTT. This codes for CATRPPNTDTQYF.

This rearrangement joins TRBV20-1 to TRBJ1-5; D is unclear. The germline V gene encodes CDR1 DFQATT and CDR2 SNEGSKA (reference sequence). The CDR3 extends over 13 amino acids. With 3 bases removed from V and 2 bases from J, the gap between germline ends came to 8 bases. CDR3 residues: CSARTGGNQPQHF. The CDR3 DNA follows: TGCAGTGCTAGGACCGGGGGCAATCAGCCCCAGCATTTT.

This rearrangement joins TRBV4-2 to TRBJ2-2, with 8 bases lining up with TRBD1. Germline V gene sequence: CDR1 LGHNA, CDR2 YNFKEQ. CDR3 length: 13 residues. Germline trimming cut 5 bases from V and 7 bases from J; bases unmatched to any gene: 3. CDR3 amino acids: CASSLGTGGELFF. In DNA form, the CDR3 reads TGTGCCAGCAGCTTAGGGACAGGCGGGGAGCTGTTTTTT.

This clonotype has a handful of counts. This rearrangement joins TRBV9 to TRBJ2-5; D call uncertain. Looked up from germline, CDR1 is SGDLS and CDR2 is YYNGEE. There are 12 residues in the CDR3. Trimming left V 8 bases short and J 4 bases short, with 12 bases between. The CDR3 protein is CARDPFGETQYF. Here the CDR3 DNA reads TGTGCCAGAGATCCCTTCGGAGAGACCCAGTACTTC.

This clonotype occurred a few times. V is TRBV12-3 or TRBV12-4 and J is TRBJ2-7; 10 bases fit TRBD2. CDR3 length: 15 residues. Trimming took 6 bases from V and 4 from J; bases not matched to a gene: 9. The chain's CDR3 is CASSLGLAVAYEQYF. In DNA form, the CDR3 reads TGTGCCAGCAGCCTAGGACTAGCGGTAGCATACGAGCAGTACTTC.

This clonotype was counted ten times or more. The chain combines TRBV6-1 with TRBJ2-7; 8 bases match TRBD1. The length of the CDR3 is 15 residues. Trimming at V came to 6 bases and at J to 4 bases, leaving 11 bases not matched to a gene. The germline V gene has CDR1 MNHNS and CDR2 SASEGT. DNA of the CDR3: TGTGCCAGCAGATTCGCGGGACAGGACCCTTACGAGCAGTACTTC. Amino acid sequence: CASRFAGQDPYEQYF.

The genes are TRBV2 and TRBJ1-5, with D perhaps matching TRBD1 (5 bases). From germline, CDR1 is SNHLY and CDR2 FYNNEI. The CDR3 consists of 14 residues. Trimming pared 7 bases from V and 0 bases from J, leaving 10 bases between. The CDR3 coding sequence is TGTGCCAGCATGGGGCCGGTTAGCAATCAGCCCCAGCATTTT. It yields the protein CASMGPVSNQPQHF.

The rearrangement links TRBV20-1 to TRBJ1-2; tentatively, D is TRBD1 (6 bases). The CDR3 length is 13 residues. From germline, CDR1 is DFQATT and CDR2 SNEGSKA (reference sequence). Between the trimmed V and J ends, which lost 5 bases and 2 bases, there was a span of 12 bases. CDR3 DNA sequence: TGCAGTGCTGTACAGGGATTGAACTATGGCTACACCTTC. This gives the protein CSAVQGLNYGYTF.

This chain connects TRBV15 to TRBJ1-1; tentative D call: TRBD1 (5 bases). Looked up from germline, CDR1 is LNHNV and CDR2 is YYDKDF (reference sequence). This CDR3 spans 16 amino acids. Trimming took off 5 bases at V and 1 base at J, with 17 bases between the two ends. The CDR3 protein is CATSGFGGGWNTEAFF. The CDR3 bases are TGTGCCACCAGCGGGTTTGGGGGTGGGTGGAACACTGAAGCTTTCTTT.

Here the CDR3 reads CASSIGASGETQYF. CDR3 DNA sequence: TGTGCCAGTAGTATAGGAGCTAGCGGAGAGACCCAGTACTTC. The chain uses TRBV19 and TRBJ2-5; 7 positions agree with TRBD2. CDR1 is LNHDA, CDR2 SQIVND, per germline (reference sequence). The CDR3 loop spans 14 amino acids. The J segment lost 4 bases and the V segment lost 1 base, leaving 3 bases of the junction unmatched.

The genes are TRBV29-1 and TRBJ1-2, with D possibly matching TRBD1 (6 bases). The V gene lost 7 bases and the J gene lost 2 bases, with 14 bases spanning the gap. CDR3 length: 13 amino acids. The germline V gene has CDR1 SQVTM and CDR2 ANQGSEA. The CDR3: CSAQGNRNYGYTF. The CDR3 DNA is TGCAGCGCCCAGGGGAACCGGAACTATGGCTACACCTTC.

The chain is built from TRBV7-9 and TRBJ1-4; 7 bases match TRBD1. The CDR3 covers 14 residues. Trimming at V came to 5 bases and at J to 5 bases, leaving 5 bases not matched to a gene. Germline CDR1 is SEHNR and CDR2 is FQNEAQ (reference sequence). This chain's CDR3 is CASSPTGRNEKLFF. DNA for the CDR3: TGTGCCAGCAGCCCGACAGGGCGAAATGAAAAACTGTTTTTT.

The V call is TRBV2, the J call TRBJ2-2; 8 nucleotides match TRBD2. The V gene's germline CDR1 is SNHLY and CDR2 FYNNEI. The CDR3 is made up of 13 amino acids. V trimming: 6 bases; J trimming: 7 bases; junction bases outside the gene matches: 4. CDR3 DNA: TGTGCCAGCAGCCCCGGGACTAGCGGGGAGCTGTTTTTT. Protein: CASSPGTSGELFF.

The gene calls are TRBV20-1 and TRBJ2-1; a weak D match, TRBD2 (6 bases). Trimming took off 4 bases at V and 6 bases at J, with 19 bases between the two ends. The CDR3 has 15 amino acids. Germline CDR1 DFQATT, CDR2 SNEGSKA (reference sequence). The CDR3 DNA follows: TGCAGTGCTACCCCCCCTAGCGAGGACGTCAATGAGCAGTTCTTC. It translates to CSATPPSEDVNEQFF.

This clonotype was observed many times. This chain connects TRBV12-3 or TRBV12-4 to TRBJ2-7; D is uncertain. The CDR3 loop spans 12 amino acids. The ends were cut back, 2 bases at V and 6 bases at J, with 8 bases in the middle. The CDR3 spells CASSLSRREQYF. CDR3 coding DNA: TGTGCCAGCAGTTTATCGAGGCGCGAGCAGTACTTC.